The 15 T cell receptor beta chains below all came from one sample that was sequenced in a study of shared clonotypes between healthy human individuals. Produced via immunoSEQ multiplex PCR; TCRdb's table is partial and in-frame only. The repertoire has 2 million to 2.5 million clones, almost 96% of them found once; the top ten carry approximately 0.13%. Material: naive CD4+ T cells sorted from blood. Noted subset: CD45RA+ positively selected. These receptors all come from a man younger than 30 in good health.

This clone was counted once. V gene TRBV5-3 combines with J gene TRBJ1-5; D gene unclear. TRBV5-3 is classed as an ORF, of uncertain function. Trimming left V 10 bases short and J 0 bases short, with 8 bases between. The CDR3 contains 12 residues. The CDR3 here is CAVIYSNQPQHF. CDR3 coding DNA: TGTGCCGTAATTTATAGCAATCAGCCCCAGCATTTT.

This chain uses TRBV11-2 with TRBJ2-2; 12 nucleotides match TRBD2. Germline V lookup: CDR1 SGHAT, CDR2 FQNNGV. This CDR3 region has 16 residues. Germline trimming cut 5 bases from V and 6 bases from J; bases unmatched to any gene: 7. The CDR3 DNA sequence: TGTGCCAGCAGCCCACGACTAGCGGGAGCGGCCGGGGAGCTGTTTTTT. Protein sequence: CASSPRLAGAAGELFF.

The CDR3 DNA follows: TGTGCCAGCAGTTCAGACCCGGCTTCACCCCTCCACTTT. This sequence encodes CASSSDPASPLHF. The chain joins TRBV7-6 to TRBJ1-6; no definite D call. Germline V CDR1 and CDR2: SGHVS, FNYEAQ. The CDR3 spans 13 residues. Trimming left V 6 bases short and J 9 bases short, with 12 bases between.

The chain recombines TRBV4-1 with TRBJ1-1, with a tentative D call TRBD1 (6 bases). Germline assignment: CDR1 MGHRA and CDR2 YSYEKL. The length of the CDR3 is 13 residues. The V and J ends lost 6 bases and 1 base respectively, with 9 bases between them. CDR3 in amino acids: CASRLTGNTEAFF. CDR3 nucleotide sequence: TGCGCCAGCAGACTGACAGGGAACACTGAAGCTTTCTTT.

Note on this clone: The sample carries other DNA sequences with the same CDR3. The chain joins TRBV2 to TRBJ2-1; 9 bases line up with TRBD1. V shed 4 bases, J shed 7 bases, and the junction held 2 bases outside the gene matches. Germline assignment: CDR1 SNHLY and CDR2 FYNNEI. The CDR3 length is 13 residues. The CDR3 is CASSVGTGNEQFF. In DNA form, the CDR3 reads TGTGCCAGCAGTGTCGGGACAGGGAATGAGCAGTTCTTC.

This chain joins TRBV6-5 and TRBJ1-5; D is perhaps TRBD1 (5 bases). Germline CDR1 reads MNHEY; CDR2 reads SVGAGI. This CDR3 has 14 residues. Trimming cost V 6 bases and J 5 bases, with 14 bases left between them. The CDR3, as DNA: TGTGCCAGCAGCTGGACAACTTCGCATCAGCCCCAGCATTTT. The encoded protein is CASSWTTSHQPQHF.

The gene calls are TRBV19 and TRBJ2-7; 8 positions match TRBD2. V dropped 4 bases and J dropped 2; count of bases not matched to a gene: 4. CDR1 and CDR2 (germline): LNHDA, SQIVND (reference sequence). CDR3 length: 14 amino acids. The CDR3 region is CASSSGGLTYEQYF. In nucleotides, the CDR3 is TGTGCCAGTAGTAGCGGGGGGCTAACCTACGAGCAGTACTTC.

The V call is TRBV25-1, the J call TRBJ1-6; D possibly corresponds to TRBD1 (6 bases). The CDR3 contains 15 residues. Between the trimmed V and J ends, which lost 2 bases and 6 bases, there was a span of 11 bases. CDR1 MGHDK and CDR2 SYGVNS come from the germline V gene. The CDR3 DNA is TGTGCCAGCAGTGAAGAGGGACACCGTAATTCACCCCTCCACTTT. Protein sequence: CASSEEGHRNSPLHF. Variable domain in full (rest from reference TRBV25-1 and TRBJ1-6): EADIYQTPRYLVIGTGKKITLECSQTMGHDKMYWYQQDPGMELHLIHYSYGVNSTEKGDLSSESTVSRIRTEHFPLTLESARPSHTSQYLCASSEEGHRNSPLHFGNGTRLTVT.

The V and J genes are TRBV5-1 and TRBJ2-5; D not certain. V shed 4 bases and J shed 1 base, with 17 bases lying between them. CDR1 and CDR2 (germline): SGHRS, YFSETQ. There are 16 residues in the CDR3. In nucleotides, the CDR3 is TGCGCCAGCAGCCAGCGTCAGGAGCCAACCCAAGAGACCCAGTACTTC. Encoded protein: CASSQRQEPTQETQYF. Looking up the rest from reference TRBV5-1 and TRBJ2-5 gives the full variable domain: KAGVTQTPRYLIKTRGQQVTLSCSPISGHRSVSWYQQTPGQGLQFLFEYFSETQRNKGNFPGRFSGRQFSNSRSEMNVSTLELGDSALYLCASSQRQEPTQETQYFGPGTRLLVL.

V usage is TRBV6-6 and J usage is TRBJ2-7; 7 bases are a match to TRBD1. The CDR3 length is 14 residues. The V gene's germline CDR1 is MNHNY and CDR2 SVGAGI (reference sequence). The trim removed 7 bases at V and 1 base at J, leaving 7 bases unmatched. CDR3 sequence (DNA): TGTGCCAGCATATCAGGGGGTGGATCCTACGAGCAGTACTTC. This translates into CASISGGGSYEQYF.

The chain's CDR3 is CASRPLASTGELFF. As DNA, the CDR3 is TGTGCCAGCAGACCCTTGGCGTCCACCGGGGAGCTGTTTTTT. The chain has TRBV11-2 and TRBJ2-2; D is undetermined. This CDR3 comprises 14 residues. Germline V gives CDR1 SGHAT, CDR2 FQNNGV. V dropped 6 bases and J dropped 4 bases, with 12 bases sitting between them.

The chain has TRBV6-5 and TRBJ2-1; TRBD1 agrees at 8 bases. The J segment lost 5 bases and the V segment lost 5 bases, leaving 2 bases of the junction unmatched. Per the germline V gene, CDR1 is MNHEY and CDR2 is SVGAGI. The CDR3 is 13 amino acids. Written as DNA, the CDR3 is TGTGCCAGCAGTACGGACAGGGACAATGAGCAGTTCTTC. Protein: CASSTDRDNEQFF.

The chain uses TRBV10-1 and TRBJ2-2; tentatively, D is TRBD2 (6 bases). Germline V gene sequence: CDR1 WNHNN, CDR2 SYGVQD (reference sequence). Trimming shortened V by 1 base and J by 0 bases, and 9 bases separated the two germline ends. The CDR3 spans 16 residues. In DNA form, the CDR3 reads TGCGCCAGCAGTGAGTTTGGGACTGCGAACACCGGGGAGCTGTTTTTT. Protein sequence: CASSEFGTANTGELFF.

The chain employs TRBV6-5 and TRBJ1-1; D gene ambiguous. The CDR3 length is 13 residues. CDR1 is MNHEY and CDR2 is SVGAGI in the germline V gene. V dropped 7 bases and J dropped 0 bases, with 9 bases sitting between them. The CDR3 nucleotides are TGTGCCAGCATGGCAGCAATGAACACTGAAGCTTTCTTT. This encodes CASMAAMNTEAFF.

Comments on this clone: Other DNA sequences in this specimen translate into the identical CDR3. CDR3 loop: CASSYDRGNTEAFF. The CDR3 DNA reads as TGTGCCAGCAGTTATGACAGGGGTAACACTGAAGCTTTCTTT. The chain employs TRBV6-6 and TRBJ1-1, with 8 bases identical to TRBD1. Germline V gives CDR1 MNHNY, CDR2 SVGAGI (reference sequence). The CDR3 contains 14 residues. The ends lost 3 bases at V and 2 bases at J; junction bases unmatched: 2.